Only a few counts were recorded for the clone carrying this T cell receptor beta chain. The data originate from a study of blood T cells in healthy people across ages. Germline V gene lookup returns CDR1 SGHTA and CDR2 FQGNSA. The trim removed 1 base at V and 5 bases at J, leaving 9 bases unmatched. CDR3 size: 17 residues. A second 7 to 11 cycle PCR used barcoded and J-beta primers. Every molecule of cDNA carried a tag from a template-switch adaptor with 12 random nucleotides. TCRdb called the 5' RACE reads again in MiXCR, with one record for every CDR3 protein. The table shows roughly 1.6 million distinct CDR3 sequences, with 30% to 40% occurring only once.

Sequencing input: blood. The source of this sequence is a woman aged 25 to 39 in good health. The chain is built from TRBV7-2 and TRBJ2-1; the match to TRBD2 covers 9 bases. CDR3 protein: CASSLVIAGEGNNEQFF. As DNA, the CDR3 is TGTGCCAGCAGCTTAGTAATAGCGGGAGAGGGGAACAATGAGCAGTTCTTC.